These T cell receptor beta chains were read from a single sample in a study of cytomegalovirus exposure and HLA in healthy donors. Only in-frame clones appear in the TCRdb table, and some are missing; sequencing was by immunoSEQ multiplex PCR. The sample includes roughly 120,000 clones, 80% of them seen just once. The sequenced sample consisted of PBMCs. Receptors originate from a female donor in good health and CMV-seropositive. The conserved cysteine and the conserved F or W are not part of the CDR3 here.

ASSQDKEAE	TRBV4-1	TRBJ1-4
ASSLERDRGNGYT	TRBV5-4	TRBJ1-2
ASSNNFSTRKGTEAF	TRBV4-1	TRBJ1-1
ASSLPSSYGYT	TRBV7-9	TRBJ1-2
ASRTDPNTGELF	TRBV5-1	TRBJ2-2
ASSQVFRVGEKLF	TRBV4-1	TRBJ1-4
AWSVRSLGTGELF	TRBV30	TRBJ2-2
ASRRPGQGFTGELF	TRBV19	TRBJ2-2
ASSDGLAGEQF	TRBV27	TRBJ2-1
ASSQLPTSGAGTQY	TRBV4-1	TRBJ2-5
ASSVAGGWDTYEQY	TRBV9	TRBJ2-7
ASSPRQGATYEQY	TRBV7-2	TRBJ2-7
ASTIGATEAF	TRBV7-9	TRBJ1-1
ASSLDNWGPYGYT	TRBV7-8	TRBJ1-2
ASRQGRTEAF	TRBV2	TRBJ1-1
ASSFQGNSPLH	TRBV5-1	TRBJ1-6
SARQVIPNEQF	TRBV29-1	TRBJ2-1
ANTDSPEVGELF	TRBV10-3	TRBJ2-2
ASSLTANTGELF	TRBV11-2	TRBJ2-2
AWTVSDTQY	TRBV30	TRBJ2-3
ASSRTGAREKLF	TRBV11-2	TRBJ1-4
AISERTGEDGYT	TRBV10-3	TRBJ1-2
ASSLYREGEQY	TRBV7-3	TRBJ2-7
ASSTQGVNGYT	TRBV6-5	TRBJ1-2
ASSQYQDAGGEQY	TRBV4-2	TRBJ2-7
ASSSGQGVWGNEQF	TRBV7-8	TRBJ2-1
AWSVTRDGYT	TRBV30	TRBJ1-2
SATQNEKLF	TRBV20-1	TRBJ1-4
ASSLGGTGIGELF	TRBV5-6	TRBJ2-2
ASNTLPGGREGNQPQH	TRBV19	TRBJ1-5
ATRTQGGTEAF	TRBV15	TRBJ1-1
ASSNGITGNNEQF	TRBV21-1	TRBJ2-1
ASSLWDYGGYT	TRBV5-6	TRBJ1-2
ASSSPGQDEKLF	TRBV5-5	TRBJ1-4
ASSFGLAGGEETQY	TRBV5-4	TRBJ2-5
ASSLDLTSYEQY	TRBV11-2	TRBJ2-7
ASSSLGGRGANVLT	TRBV9	TRBJ2-6
ASRRTGRSYEQY	TRBV2	TRBJ2-7
ASSQDLSRGTVYYGYT	TRBV4-2	TRBJ1-2
AGGKVGETQY	TRBV7-9	TRBJ2-5
ASSVGRADYEQY	TRBV6-1	TRBJ2-7
ASSSPPGDYEQY	TRBV7-8	TRBJ2-7
ASSRSLAGAITDTQY	TRBV4-1	TRBJ2-3
AWSGPYTGELF	TRBV30	TRBJ2-2
ASSVTSGGQETQY	TRBV5-1	TRBJ2-5
ASSQDVPPGHLSYEQY	TRBV4-3	TRBJ2-7
ASSFPQGRYGYT	TRBV7-2	TRBJ1-2
ASSIGDRFQPQH	TRBV19	TRBJ1-5
ASSTLPQGNQPQH	TRBV6-1	TRBJ1-5
ASRWGGAGELF	TRBV2	TRBJ2-2
ASRPSGGAGDEQF	TRBV6-1	TRBJ2-1
ASSGTGESGYT	TRBV2	TRBJ1-2
ASSWTDSGYT	TRBV5-8	TRBJ1-2
ASRGGSYEQY	TRBV6-5	TRBJ2-7
ASTLTSGGASETQY	TRBV11-2	TRBJ2-5
ASSEDGNRGVSYEQY	TRBV6-1	TRBJ2-7
ASSSPHEGDNEQY	TRBV28	-
ASSSGGLYEQY	TRBV7-2	TRBJ2-7
ASKTGSGNTIY	TRBV6-5	TRBJ1-3
ASSQEPTQEQY	TRBV4-1	TRBJ2-7